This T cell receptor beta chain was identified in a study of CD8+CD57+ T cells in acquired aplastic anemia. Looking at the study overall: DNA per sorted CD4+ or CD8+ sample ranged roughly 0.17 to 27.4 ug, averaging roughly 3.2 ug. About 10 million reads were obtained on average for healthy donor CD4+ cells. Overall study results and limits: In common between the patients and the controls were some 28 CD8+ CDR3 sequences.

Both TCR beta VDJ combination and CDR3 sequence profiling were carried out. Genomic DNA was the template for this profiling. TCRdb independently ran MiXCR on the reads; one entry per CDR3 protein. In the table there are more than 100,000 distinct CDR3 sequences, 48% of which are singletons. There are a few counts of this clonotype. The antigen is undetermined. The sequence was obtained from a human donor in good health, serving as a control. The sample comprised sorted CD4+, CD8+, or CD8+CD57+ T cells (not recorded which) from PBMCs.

CDR3 DNA: TGTGCCAGCAGCCGGATTAATTCACCCCTCCACTTT. This translates into CASSRINSPLHF. The rearrangement joins TRBV14 to TRBJ1-6; D unclear. The V gene lost 4 bases and the J gene lost 6 bases, with 4 bases spanning the gap. The CDR3 length is 12 residues. The germline V gene has CDR1 SGHDN and CDR2 FVKESK.